Shown below are 21 T cell receptor beta chains from a single sample sequenced in a study of blood T cell repertoires in COVID-19. This table comes from immunoSEQ multiplex PCR, and its TCRdb copy is limited to in-frame clones, with some not included. The table shows around 94,000 clones, with about four fifths occurring only once. Source material: peripheral blood. The receptors stem from a human donor in a cohort sampled during active COVID-19.

This clone was seen a handful of times. The chain couples TRBV19 to TRBJ2-7; the D is unclear. Trimming stripped 9 bases from V and 3 bases from J, with 9 bases between. Germline V gene data show CDR1 as LNHDA and CDR2 as SQIVND (reference sequence). This CDR3 spans 11 amino acids. The CDR3 sequence is CARVALYEQYF. DNA for the CDR3: TGTGCCAGGGTGGCCCTCTACGAGCAGTACTTC.

This clone was seen a single time. V and J are TRBV27 and TRBJ2-5, with TRBD2 identical over 9 bases. V lost 5 bases, J lost 6 bases, and 4 bases stayed unmatched. The germline V gene encodes CDR1 MNHEY and CDR2 SMNVEV (reference sequence). This CDR3 comprises 13 residues. CDR3 DNA: TGTGCCAGCAGTCTAGGGACTAGCCAGACCCAGTACTTC. This translates into CASSLGTSQTQYF.

The V and J genes are TRBV28 and TRBJ1-6; D is undetermined. V was shortened by 3 bases and J by 7 bases, with 7 bases between the two germline ends. Germline V CDR1 and CDR2: MDHEN, SYDVKM. The CDR3 spans 13 residues. The CDR3 nucleotides are TGTGCCAGCAGTTTGCTACGAAATTCACCCCTCCACTTT. Translation gives CASSLLRNSPLHF.

This clone was detected a few times. The chain carries TRBV28 and TRBJ1-1, with D unclear. Germline V gene sequence: CDR1 MDHEN, CDR2 SYDVKM. Trimming shortened V by 6 bases and J by 2 bases, and 19 bases separated the two germline ends. CDR3 length: 16 residues. The CDR3 here is CASSSPGSPFNTEAFF. The CDR3 DNA is TGTGCCAGCAGCTCCCCGGGATCCCCATTTAACACTGAAGCTTTCTTT.

The rearrangement links TRBV11-2 to TRBJ2-7; 10 positions agree with TRBD1. Losses at the gene ends were 5 bases for V and 2 bases for J; bases not matched to a gene: 6. CDR3 length equals 15 residues. The V gene's germline CDR1 is SGHAT and CDR2 FQNNGV. CDR3 loop: CASSARDRGTYEQYF. The DNA for the CDR3 is TGTGCCAGCAGCGCCCGGGACAGGGGAACCTACGAGCAGTACTTC.

This clone was counted once. The chain joins TRBV12-3 or TRBV12-4 to TRBJ1-2, with 10 bases that match TRBD1. The CDR3 extends over 12 amino acids. Trimming took 6 bases from V and 12 from J; bases not matched to a gene: 7. CDR3 DNA sequence: TGTGCCAGCAGCTACGGACAGGGGGTAGACACCTTC. It encodes CASSYGQGVDTF.

The table lists this clone with a count of one. J is TRBJ2-7 and V is TRBV4-2; weak D call: TRBD1 (6 bases). With 0 bases removed from V and 0 bases from J, the gap between germline ends came to 21 bases. This CDR3 has 19 amino acids. The germline CDR1 and CDR2 sequences are LGHNA and YNFKEQ. The CDR3 DNA reads as TGTGCCAGCAGCCAAGATTGGGGGACACCGGCTAGCAGCTCCTACGAGCAGTACTTC. Translating it yields CASSQDWGTPASSSYEQYF.

This rearrangement joins TRBV5-1 to TRBJ1-1; D is possibly TRBD1 (5 bases). V lost 0 bases to trimming and J lost 6 bases, with 18 bases between them. The CDR3 has 16 amino acids. Germline CDR1 and CDR2: SGHRS and YFSETQ. CDR3 DNA: TGCGCCAGCAGCTTGGCCGGGGGTAAGAAGTTGGCTGAAGCTTTCTTT. This encodes CASSLAGGKKLAEAFF.

V is TRBV12-3 or TRBV12-4 and J is TRBJ2-7; D call uncertain. The CDR3 consists of 11 residues. V shed 8 bases and J shed 0 bases, with 5 bases lying between them. CDR3 in DNA: TGTGCCAGCGGTAGCTCCTACGAGCAGTACTTC. Translation: CASGSSYEQYF.

The gene calls are TRBV28 and TRBJ1-2; possible D gene TRBD1, 6 bases. Germline assignment: CDR1 MDHEN and CDR2 SYDVKM. V lost 5 bases, J lost 5 bases, and 18 bases lay in between. The CDR3 length is 15 residues. CDR3 coding DNA: TGTGCCAGCAGTCCCCCGGGACAATCATTATATGGCTACACCTTC. As protein: CASSPPGQSLYGYTF.

In this sample, this clone turned up a few times. The rearrangement links TRBV3-1 (or the pseudogene TRBV3-2) to TRBJ1-2; D is possibly TRBD1 (5 bases). The CDR3 is made up of 13 amino acids. V was clipped by 6 bases and J by 2 bases, with 10 bases between them. Germline CDR1 is LGHDT and CDR2 is YNNKEL (reference sequence). The chain's CDR3 is CASSYRGNYGYTF. In DNA form, the CDR3 reads TGTGCCAGCAGTTACCGGGGGAACTATGGCTACACCTTC.

The genes are TRBV2 and TRBJ1-1; TRBD1 is a possible D gene (6 bases). This CDR3 region has 13 residues. V shed 7 bases and J shed 3 bases, with 12 bases lying between them. Germline V gene sequence: CDR1 SNHLY, CDR2 FYNNEI. CDR3 in amino acids: CASNREFDTEAFF. The CDR3 nucleotides read TGTGCCAGCAACAGGGAATTTGACACTGAAGCTTTCTTT.

J is TRBJ2-7 and V is TRBV7-8; a weak D match, TRBD2 (5 bases). The germline V and J ends were trimmed by 5 bases and 3 bases, with 8 bases remaining between them. The germline gives CDR1 SGHVS, CDR2 FQNEAQ. The CDR3 has 12 residues. CDR3 in DNA: TGTGCCAGCAGCCGAGGAGGCTACGAGCAGTACTTC. Protein sequence: CASSRGGYEQYF.

Comments on this clone: At one of its ends the junction is not consistent with the germline gene, which may arise from a read error. The rearrangement uses TRBV29-1 and TRBJ1-2; D is ambiguous. Germline-derived CDR1 and CDR2 are SQVTM and ANQGSEA. This CDR3 spans 11 amino acids. CDR3 bases: TGCAGCGGTCGATCTAACGATGGCTACACCTTC. It yields the protein CSGRSNDGYTF.

The chain has TRBV5-4 and TRBJ2-7; 8 bases fit TRBD1. Germline V CDR1 and CDR2: SGHNT, YYREEE (reference sequence). With V trimmed by 4 bases and J by 3 bases, 15 bases remained unmatched. The CDR3 is 17 residues long. The CDR3 bases are TGTGCCAGCAGCACCCCGACCGGAGGACAGGGAAACTACGAGCAGTACTTC. Translating it yields CASSTPTGGQGNYEQYF.

The chain uses TRBV20-1 and TRBJ1-6; 7 nucleotides line up with TRBD1. Germline V gives CDR1 DFQATT, CDR2 SNEGSKA (reference sequence). The trim removed 3 bases at V and 7 bases at J, leaving 6 bases unmatched. CDR3 length: 14 residues. In DNA form, the CDR3 reads TGCAGTGCTAGTTTCCAGGGGGTGAATTCACCCCTCCACTTT. This sequence encodes CSASFQGVNSPLHF.

This clone was seen a single time. The chain uses TRBV28 and TRBJ1-1; D may be TRBD1 (5 bases). V dropped 8 bases and J dropped 6 bases, with 19 bases sitting between them. The CDR3 consists of 14 residues. Germline-derived CDR1 and CDR2 are MDHEN and SYDVKM. This CDR3 reads CASAREGPPPEAFF. The DNA of the CDR3 is TGTGCCAGCGCCCGGGAGGGGCCTCCCCCTGAAGCTTTCTTT. Full variable domain (remainder filled in from reference TRBV28 and TRBJ1-1): DVKVTQSSRYLVKRTGEKVFLECVQDMDHENMFWYRQDPGLGLRLIYFSYDVKMKEKGDIPEGYSVSREKKERFSLILESASTNQTSMYLCASAREGPPPEAFFGQGTRLTVV.

A single count supports this clone. The chain recombines TRBV6-1 with TRBJ2-7; possibly TRBD2 for D (5 bases). V lost 3 bases and J 7 bases, leaving 19 bases between the germline ends. Germline V CDR1 and CDR2: MNHNS, SASEGT. This CDR3 region has 15 residues. CDR3 nucleotides: TGTGCCAGCAGTGAGAGGGCGGGCGCAGCCGGGGAGCAGTACTTC. It yields the protein CASSERAGAAGEQYF.

The chain combines TRBV10-1 with TRBJ1-5; D gene ambiguous. This CDR3 has 13 residues. Germline CDR1 and CDR2: WNHNN and SYGVQD (reference sequence). The V end lost 0 bases, the J end lost 6 bases, and 6 bases lay between the germline ends. CDR3 sequence reads: CASSESGSQPQHF. For the CDR3, the DNA is TGCGCCAGCAGTGAGTCTGGTAGTCAGCCCCAGCATTTT.

This chain connects TRBV5-6 to TRBJ2-7; 8 bases match TRBD1. The germline V gene has CDR1 SGHDT and CDR2 YYEEEE. This CDR3 has 15 residues. V shed 4 bases, J shed 6 bases, and the junction held 12 bases outside the gene matches. CDR3 region: CASSRKTGTGIEQYF. In nucleotides, the CDR3 is TGTGCCAGCAGCCGAAAAACCGGGACAGGCATCGAGCAGTACTTC.

V is TRBV30 and J is TRBJ2-7; no clear D. This CDR3 is 12 amino acids long. Germline CDR1 and CDR2: GTSNPN and SVGIG (reference sequence). This CDR3 reads CPKRKLTYEQYF. In DNA form, the CDR3 reads TGTCCAAAACGTAAACTAACCTACGAGCAGTACTTC.